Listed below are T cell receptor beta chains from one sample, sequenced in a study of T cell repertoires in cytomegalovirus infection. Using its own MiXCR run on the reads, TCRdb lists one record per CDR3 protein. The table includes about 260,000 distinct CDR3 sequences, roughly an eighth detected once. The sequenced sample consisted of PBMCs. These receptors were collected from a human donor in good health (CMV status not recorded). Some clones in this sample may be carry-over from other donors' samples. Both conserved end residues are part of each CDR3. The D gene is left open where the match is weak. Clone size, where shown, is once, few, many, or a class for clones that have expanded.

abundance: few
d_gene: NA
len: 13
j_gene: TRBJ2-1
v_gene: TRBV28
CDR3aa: CASSFVSAGEQFF
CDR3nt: TGTGCCAGCAGTTTCGTCTCAGCTGGTGAGCAGTTCTTC

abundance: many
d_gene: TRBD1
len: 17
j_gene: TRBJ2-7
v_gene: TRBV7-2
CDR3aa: CASSAHSLGQDRYEQYF
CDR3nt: TGTGCCAGCAGCGCACATTCTCTCGGACAGGATCGGTACGAGCAGTACTTC

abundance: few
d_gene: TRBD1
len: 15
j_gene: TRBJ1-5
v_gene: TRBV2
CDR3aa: CASSSGTGIHQPQHF
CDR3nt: TGTGCCAGCAGTTCCGGGACAGGTATTCATCAGCCCCAGCATTTT

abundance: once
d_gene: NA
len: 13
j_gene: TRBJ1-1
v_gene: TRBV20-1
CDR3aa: CSAREGGGTEAFF
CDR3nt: TGCAGTGCTAGAGAGGGGGGCGGCACTGAAGCTTTCTTT

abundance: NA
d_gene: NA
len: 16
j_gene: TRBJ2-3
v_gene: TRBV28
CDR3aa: CASSLATLGTGYTQYF
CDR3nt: TGTGCCAGCAGTTTAGCAACTCTAGGCACAGGTTATACGCAGTATTTT

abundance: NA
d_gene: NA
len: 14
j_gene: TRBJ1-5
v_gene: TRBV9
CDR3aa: CASSVEGANQPQHF
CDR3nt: TGTGCCAGCAGCGTAGAAGGGGCTAATCAGCCCCAGCATTTT

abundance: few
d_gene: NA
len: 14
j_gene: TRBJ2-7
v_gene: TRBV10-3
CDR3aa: CAIREPGRTYEQYF
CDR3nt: TGTGCCATCAGAGAGCCGGGACGGACCTACGAGCAGTACTTC

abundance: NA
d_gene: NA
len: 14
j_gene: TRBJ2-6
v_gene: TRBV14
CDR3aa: CASSQRTGANVLTF
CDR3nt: TGTGCCAGCAGCCAACGTACCGGGGCCAACGTCCTGACTTTC

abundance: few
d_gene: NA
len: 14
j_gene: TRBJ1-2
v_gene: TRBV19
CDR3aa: CASKEAPVNYGYTF
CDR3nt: TGTGCCAGTAAGGAGGCACCCGTTAACTATGGCTACACCTTC

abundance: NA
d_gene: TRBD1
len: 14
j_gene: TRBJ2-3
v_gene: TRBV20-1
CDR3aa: CSARDRTGSNTQYF
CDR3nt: TGCAGTGCTAGAGATAGGACAGGGTCAAATACGCAGTATTTT

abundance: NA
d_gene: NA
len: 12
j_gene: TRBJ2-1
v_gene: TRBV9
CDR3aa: CASSGSGGKQFF
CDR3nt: TGTGCCAGCAGCGGATCCGGGGGCAAGCAGTTCTTC

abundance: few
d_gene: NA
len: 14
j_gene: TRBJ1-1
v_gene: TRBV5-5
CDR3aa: CASSRTGMNTEAFF
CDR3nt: TGTGCCAGCAGCCGCACAGGAATGAACACTGAAGCTTTCTTT

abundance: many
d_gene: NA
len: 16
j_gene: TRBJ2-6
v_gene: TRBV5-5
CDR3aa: CASRGGNGVGANVLTF
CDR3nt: TGTGCCAGCAGGGGCGGGAACGGAGTGGGGGCCAACGTCCTGACTTTC

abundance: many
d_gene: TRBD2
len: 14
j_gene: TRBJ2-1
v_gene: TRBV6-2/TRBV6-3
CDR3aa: CASSYSGGGNEQFF
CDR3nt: TGTGCCAGCAGTTACTCTGGCGGGGGTAATGAGCAGTTCTTC

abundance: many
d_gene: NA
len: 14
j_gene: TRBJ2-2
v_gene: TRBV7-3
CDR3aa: CASSFDRNTGELFF
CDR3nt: TGTGCCAGCAGCTTCGACAGAAACACCGGGGAGCTGTTTTTT

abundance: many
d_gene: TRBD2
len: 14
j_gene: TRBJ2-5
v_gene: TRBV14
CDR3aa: CASSQVGLQETQYF
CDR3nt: TGTGCCAGCAGCCAAGTGGGACTACAAGAGACCCAGTACTTC

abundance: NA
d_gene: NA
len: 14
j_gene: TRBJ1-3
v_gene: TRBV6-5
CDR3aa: CASRSGISGNTIYF
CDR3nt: TGTGCCAGCAGGTCAGGGATCTCTGGAAACACCATATATTTT

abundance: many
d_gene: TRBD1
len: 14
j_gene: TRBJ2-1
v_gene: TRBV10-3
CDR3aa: CAATGKFLDNEQFF
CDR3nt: TGTGCCGCGACAGGGAAATTCCTAGACAATGAGCAGTTCTTC

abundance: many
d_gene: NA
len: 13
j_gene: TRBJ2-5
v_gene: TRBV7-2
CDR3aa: CASSWWLQETQYF
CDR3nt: TGTGCCAGCAGCTGGTGGCTTCAAGAGACCCAGTACTTC

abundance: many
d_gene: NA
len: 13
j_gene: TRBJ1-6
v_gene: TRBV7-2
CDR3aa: CASSPRADSPLHF
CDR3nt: TGTGCCAGCAGCCCCCGTGCAGATTCACCCCTCCACTTT

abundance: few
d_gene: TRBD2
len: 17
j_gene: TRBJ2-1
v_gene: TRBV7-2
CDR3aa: CASSLEGGASGRLGQFF
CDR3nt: TGTGCCAGCAGCTTAGAGGGTGGGGCTAGCGGTCGGTTAGGGCAGTTCTTC

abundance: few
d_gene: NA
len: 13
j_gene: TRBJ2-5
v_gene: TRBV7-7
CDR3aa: CASSKTEQETQYF
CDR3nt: TGTGCCAGCAGCAAGACAGAACAAGAGACCCAGTACTTC

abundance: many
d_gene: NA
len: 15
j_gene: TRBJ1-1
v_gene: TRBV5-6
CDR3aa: CATRKIDSGNTEAFF
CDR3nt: TGTGCCACCAGAAAAATAGACTCGGGGAACACTGAAGCTTTCTTT

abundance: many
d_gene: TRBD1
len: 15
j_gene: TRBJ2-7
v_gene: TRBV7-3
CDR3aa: CASNVVHRDSYEQYF
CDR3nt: TGTGCCAGCAACGTCGTGCACCGGGACAGCTACGAGCAGTACTTC

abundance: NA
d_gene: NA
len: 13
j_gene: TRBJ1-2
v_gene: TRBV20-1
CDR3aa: CSARRRGDKGYTF
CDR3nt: TGCAGTGCTAGACGCAGGGGCGACAAGGGCTACACCTTC

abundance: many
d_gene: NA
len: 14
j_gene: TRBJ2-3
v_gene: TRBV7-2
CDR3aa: CASSLVRFTDTQYF
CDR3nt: TGTGCCAGCAGCTTAGTTAGGTTCACAGATACGCAGTATTTT

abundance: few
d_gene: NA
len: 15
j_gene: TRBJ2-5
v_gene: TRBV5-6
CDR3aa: CASSWTESIQKAQYF
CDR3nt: TGTGCCAGCAGCTGGACAGAATCCATCCAAAAGGCCCAGTACTTC

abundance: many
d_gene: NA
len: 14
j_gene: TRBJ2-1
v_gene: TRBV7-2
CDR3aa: CASRVTAGSNEQFF
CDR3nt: TGTGCCAGCCGCGTTACGGCGGGCAGCAATGAGCAGTTCTTC

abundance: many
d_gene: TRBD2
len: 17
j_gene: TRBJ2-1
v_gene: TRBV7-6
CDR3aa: CASSTSTWGGSYNEQFF
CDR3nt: TGTGCCAGCAGCACCAGTACTTGGGGGGGGTCCTACAATGAGCAGTTCTTC

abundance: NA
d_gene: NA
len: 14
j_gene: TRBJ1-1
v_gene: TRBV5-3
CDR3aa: CASSLWGRNTEAFF
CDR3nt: TGTGCCAGCAGCTTATGGGGACGGAACACTGAAGCTTTCTTT

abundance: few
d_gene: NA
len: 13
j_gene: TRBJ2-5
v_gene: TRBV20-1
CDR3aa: CSARDPPSETQYF
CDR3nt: TGCAGTGCTAGGGACCCACCTTCAGAGACCCAGTACTTC

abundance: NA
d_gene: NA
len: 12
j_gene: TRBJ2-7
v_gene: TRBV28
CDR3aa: CASSPLDQPQYF
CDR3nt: TGTGCCAGCAGTCCCCTTGATCAACCGCAGTACTTC

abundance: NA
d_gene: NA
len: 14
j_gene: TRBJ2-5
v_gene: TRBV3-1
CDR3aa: CASSQDLVEETQYF
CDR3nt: TGTGCCAGCAGCCAAGACTTGGTAGAAGAGACCCAGTACTTC

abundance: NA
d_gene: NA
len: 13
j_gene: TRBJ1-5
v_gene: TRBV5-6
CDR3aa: CASSLAGFQPQHF
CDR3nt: TGTGCCAGCAGCTTGGCTGGGTTTCAGCCCCAGCATTTT

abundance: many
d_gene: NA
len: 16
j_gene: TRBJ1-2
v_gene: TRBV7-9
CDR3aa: CASSLLFGGPNYGYTF
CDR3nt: TGTGCCAGCAGCTTACTGTTTGGGGGTCCCAACTATGGCTACACCTTC

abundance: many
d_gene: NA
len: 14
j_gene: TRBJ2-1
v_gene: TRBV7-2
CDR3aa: CASSQLGPRGEQFF
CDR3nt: TGTGCCAGCAGCCAACTGGGCCCGAGGGGTGAGCAGTTCTTC

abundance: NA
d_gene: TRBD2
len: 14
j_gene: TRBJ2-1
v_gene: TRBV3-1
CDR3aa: CASSHTRGGTLQFF
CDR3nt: TGTGCCAGCAGCCATACGCGGGGGGGGACTTTACAGTTCTTC

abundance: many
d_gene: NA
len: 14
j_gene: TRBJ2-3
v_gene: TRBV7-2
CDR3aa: CASSLLAPTDTQYF
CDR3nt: TGTGCCAGCAGCTTACTGGCGCCCACAGATACGCAGTATTTT

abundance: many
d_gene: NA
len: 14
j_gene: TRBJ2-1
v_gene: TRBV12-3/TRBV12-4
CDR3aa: CASNPGPRVNEQFF
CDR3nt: TGTGCCAGCAACCCGGGACCCCGGGTCAATGAGCAGTTCTTC

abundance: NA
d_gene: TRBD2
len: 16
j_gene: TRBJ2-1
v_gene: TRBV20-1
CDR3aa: CSARDMAGTSGNEQFF
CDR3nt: TGCAGTGCTAGAGATATGGCCGGGACTAGCGGAAATGAGCAGTTCTTC

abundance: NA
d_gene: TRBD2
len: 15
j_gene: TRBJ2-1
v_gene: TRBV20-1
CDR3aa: CSAVVAGGPSDEQFF
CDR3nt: TGCAGTGCTGTAGTAGCGGGGGGGCCTAGTGATGAGCAGTTCTTC

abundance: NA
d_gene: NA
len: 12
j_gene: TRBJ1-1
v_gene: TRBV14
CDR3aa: CASSHGGSEAFF
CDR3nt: TGTGCCAGCAGCCATGGAGGGTCTGAAGCTTTCTTT